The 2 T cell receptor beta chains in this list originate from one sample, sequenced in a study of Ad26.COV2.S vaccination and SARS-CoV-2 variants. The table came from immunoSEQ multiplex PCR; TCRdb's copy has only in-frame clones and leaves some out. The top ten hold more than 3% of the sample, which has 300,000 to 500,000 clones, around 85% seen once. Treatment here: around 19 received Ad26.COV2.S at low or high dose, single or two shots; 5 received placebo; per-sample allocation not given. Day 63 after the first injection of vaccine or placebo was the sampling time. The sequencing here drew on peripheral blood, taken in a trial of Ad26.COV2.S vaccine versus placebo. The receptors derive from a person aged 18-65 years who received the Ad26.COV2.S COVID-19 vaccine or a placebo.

CDR3 coding DNA: TGTGCCAGCAGTGCGTTTACGGAAGAAAAACTGTTTTTT. Translated: CASSAFTEEKLFF. This chain uses TRBV2 with TRBJ1-4; no clear D. Looked up from germline, CDR1 is SNHLY and CDR2 is FYNNEI. Trimming pared 4 bases from V and 8 bases from J, leaving 11 bases between. The CDR3 extends over 13 amino acids.

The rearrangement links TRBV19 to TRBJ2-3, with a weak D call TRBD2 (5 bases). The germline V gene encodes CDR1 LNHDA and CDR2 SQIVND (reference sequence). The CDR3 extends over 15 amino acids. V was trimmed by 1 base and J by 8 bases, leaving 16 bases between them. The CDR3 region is CASSIVFGDRGTQYF. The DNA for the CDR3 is TGTGCCAGTAGTATAGTTTTCGGGGATCGGGGTACGCAGTATTTT.